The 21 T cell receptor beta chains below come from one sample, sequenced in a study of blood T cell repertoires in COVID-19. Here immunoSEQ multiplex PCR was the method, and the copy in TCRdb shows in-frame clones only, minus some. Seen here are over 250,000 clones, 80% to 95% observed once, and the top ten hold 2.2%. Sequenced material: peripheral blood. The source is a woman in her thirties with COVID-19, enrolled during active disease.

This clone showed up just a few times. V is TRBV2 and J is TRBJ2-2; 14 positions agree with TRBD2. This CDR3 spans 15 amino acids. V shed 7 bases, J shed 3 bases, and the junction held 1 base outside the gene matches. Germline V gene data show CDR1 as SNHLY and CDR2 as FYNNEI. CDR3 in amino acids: CASTGLAGDTGELFF. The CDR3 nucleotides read TGTGCCAGCACGGGACTAGCGGGAGACACCGGGGAGCTGTTTTTT.

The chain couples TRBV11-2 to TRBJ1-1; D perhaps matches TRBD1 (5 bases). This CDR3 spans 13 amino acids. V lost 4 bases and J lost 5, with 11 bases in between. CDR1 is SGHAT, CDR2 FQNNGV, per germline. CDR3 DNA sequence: TGTGCCAGCAGCTCAGGGCTATGGACTGAAGCTTTCTTT. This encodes CASSSGLWTEAFF. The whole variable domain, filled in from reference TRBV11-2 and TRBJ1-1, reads EAGVAQSPRYKIIEKRQSVAFWCNPISGHATLYWYQQILGQGPKLLIQFQNNGVVDDSQLPKDRFSAERLKGVDSTLKIQPAKLEDSAVYLCASSSGLWTEAFFGQGTRLTVV.

CDR3: CATSDPTSGRETQYF. The CDR3 nucleotides read TGTGCCACCAGTGACCCGACTAGCGGGAGGGAGACCCAGTACTTC. The rearrangement uses TRBV24-1 and TRBJ2-5; 13 positions agree with TRBD2. The CDR3 is 15 residues long. Germline CDR1 reads KGHDR; CDR2 reads SFDVKD. J was trimmed by 5 bases and V by 4 bases; bases with no gene match: 3.

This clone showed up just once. This CDR3 is CASSFGGEGGYTF. In DNA, the CDR3 is TGTGCCAGCAGTTTCGGAGGGGAGGGTGGCTACACCTTC. V usage is TRBV27 and J usage is TRBJ1-2, with a weak D call TRBD1 (5 bases). CDR3 length: 13 residues. Trimming left V 3 bases short and J 7 bases short, with 12 bases between. From germline, CDR1 is MNHEY and CDR2 SMNVEV (reference sequence).

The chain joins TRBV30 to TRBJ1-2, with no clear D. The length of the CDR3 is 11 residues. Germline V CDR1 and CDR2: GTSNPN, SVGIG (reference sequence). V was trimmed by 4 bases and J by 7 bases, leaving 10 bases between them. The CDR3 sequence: CAWNREGGYTF. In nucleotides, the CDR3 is TGTGCCTGGAATAGAGAGGGTGGCTACACCTTC. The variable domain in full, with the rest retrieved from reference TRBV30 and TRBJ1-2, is SQTIHQWPATLVQPVGSPLSLECTVEGTSNPNLYWYRQAAGRGLQLLFYSVGIGQISSEVPQNLSASRPQDRQFILSSKKLLLSDSGFYLCAWNREGGYTFGSGTRLTVV.

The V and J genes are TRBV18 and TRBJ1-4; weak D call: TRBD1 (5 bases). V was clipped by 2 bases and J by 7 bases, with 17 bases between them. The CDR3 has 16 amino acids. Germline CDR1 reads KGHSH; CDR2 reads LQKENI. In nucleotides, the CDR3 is TGTGCCAGCTCACCAGGAATAGGAGGGGCTGGTGAAAAACTGTTTTTT. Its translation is CASSPGIGGAGEKLFF.

CDR3: CASSHSSRDTQYF. The CDR3, as DNA: TGTGCCAGCAGTCACAGCAGCAGGGATACGCAGTATTTT. The V gene is TRBV27, the J gene TRBJ2-3; no reliable D call. V lost 5 bases, J lost 6 bases, and 12 bases lay in between. This CDR3 region has 13 residues. Germline V gene data show CDR1 as MNHEY and CDR2 as SMNVEV (reference sequence).

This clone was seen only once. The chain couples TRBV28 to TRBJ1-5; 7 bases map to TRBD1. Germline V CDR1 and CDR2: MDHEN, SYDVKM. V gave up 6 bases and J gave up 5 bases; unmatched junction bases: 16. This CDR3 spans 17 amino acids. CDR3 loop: CASSLTGELPSDQPQHF. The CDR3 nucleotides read TGTGCCAGCAGCCTCACAGGGGAACTGCCCAGCGATCAGCCCCAGCATTTT.

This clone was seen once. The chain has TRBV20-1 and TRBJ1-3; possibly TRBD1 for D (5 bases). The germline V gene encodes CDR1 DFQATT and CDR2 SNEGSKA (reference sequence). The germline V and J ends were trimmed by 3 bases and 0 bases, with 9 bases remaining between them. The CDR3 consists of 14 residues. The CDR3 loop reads CSASGRVSGNTIYF. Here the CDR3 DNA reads TGCAGTGCTAGTGGCAGGGTCTCTGGAAACACCATATATTTT.

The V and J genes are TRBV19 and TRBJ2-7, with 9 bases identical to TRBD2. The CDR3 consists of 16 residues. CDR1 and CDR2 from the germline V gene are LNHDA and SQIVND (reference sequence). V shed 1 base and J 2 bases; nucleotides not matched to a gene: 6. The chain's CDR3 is CASSIGASGVTYEQYF. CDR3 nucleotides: TGTGCCAGTAGTATAGGGGCTAGCGGGGTTACCTACGAGCAGTACTTC.

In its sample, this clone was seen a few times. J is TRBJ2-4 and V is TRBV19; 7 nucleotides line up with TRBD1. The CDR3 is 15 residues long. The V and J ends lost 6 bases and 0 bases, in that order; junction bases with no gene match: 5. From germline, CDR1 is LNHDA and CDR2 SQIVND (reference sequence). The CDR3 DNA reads TGTGCCAGTAGGGGGACAGAGCTAGCCAAAAACATTCAGTACTTC. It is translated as CASRGTELAKNIQYF.

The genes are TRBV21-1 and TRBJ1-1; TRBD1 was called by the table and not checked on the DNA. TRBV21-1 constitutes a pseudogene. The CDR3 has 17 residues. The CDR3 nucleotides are TGTGCCAGCAGCAAAAATTCGACAGGGAAATTGAACACTGAAGCTTTCTTT. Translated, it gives CASSKNSTGKLNTEAFF.

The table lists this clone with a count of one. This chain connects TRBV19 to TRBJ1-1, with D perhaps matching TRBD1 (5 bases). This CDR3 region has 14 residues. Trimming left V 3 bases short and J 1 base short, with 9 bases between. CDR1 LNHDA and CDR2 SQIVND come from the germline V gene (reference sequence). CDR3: CASSMEGTNTEAFF. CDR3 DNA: TGTGCCAGTAGTATGGAGGGGACGAACACTGAAGCTTTCTTT.

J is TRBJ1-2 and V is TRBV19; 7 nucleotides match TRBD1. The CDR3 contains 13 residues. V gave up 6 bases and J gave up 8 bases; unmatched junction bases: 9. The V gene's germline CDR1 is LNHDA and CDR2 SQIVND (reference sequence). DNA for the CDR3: TGTGCCAGTAGATCGGACAGGTCCAGAGGCTACACCTTC. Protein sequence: CASRSDRSRGYTF.

This chain's CDR3 is CASSIGTGANTEAFF. Here the CDR3 DNA reads TGTGCCAGTAGTATAGGGACAGGGGCAAACACTGAAGCTTTCTTT. The chain combines TRBV19 with TRBJ1-1, with TRBD1 identical over 9 bases. The CDR3 has 15 residues. Germline V gives CDR1 LNHDA, CDR2 SQIVND (reference sequence). The ends lost 1 base at V and 2 bases at J; junction bases unmatched: 2.

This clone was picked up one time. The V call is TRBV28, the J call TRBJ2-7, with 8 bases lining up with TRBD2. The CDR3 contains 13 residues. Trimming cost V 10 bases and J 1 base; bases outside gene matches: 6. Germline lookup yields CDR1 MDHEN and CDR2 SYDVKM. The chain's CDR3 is CATARGGSYEQYF. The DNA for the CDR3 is TGTGCCACGGCTCGGGGGGGATCCTACGAGCAGTACTTC.

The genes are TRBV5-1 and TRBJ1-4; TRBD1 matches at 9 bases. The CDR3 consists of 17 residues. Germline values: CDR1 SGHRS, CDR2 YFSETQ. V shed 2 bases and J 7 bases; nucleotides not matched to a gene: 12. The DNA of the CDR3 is TGCGCCAGCAGCTTCGGACAGGGGAGCGGTTCTGGTGAAAAACTGTTTTTT. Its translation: CASSFGQGSGSGEKLFF.

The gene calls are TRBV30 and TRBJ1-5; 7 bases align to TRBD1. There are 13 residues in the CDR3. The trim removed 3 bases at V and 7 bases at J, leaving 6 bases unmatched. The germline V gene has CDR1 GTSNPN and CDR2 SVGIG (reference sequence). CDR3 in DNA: TGTGCCTGGAGCGTACAGGGGATGCAGCCCCAGCATTTT. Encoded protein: CAWSVQGMQPQHF.

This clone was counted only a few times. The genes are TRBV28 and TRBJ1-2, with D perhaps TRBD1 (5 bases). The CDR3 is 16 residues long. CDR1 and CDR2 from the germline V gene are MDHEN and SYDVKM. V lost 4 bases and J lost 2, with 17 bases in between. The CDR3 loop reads CASSSLTATKNYGYTF. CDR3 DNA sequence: TGTGCCAGCAGTTCGCTGACAGCCACCAAGAACTATGGCTACACCTTC.

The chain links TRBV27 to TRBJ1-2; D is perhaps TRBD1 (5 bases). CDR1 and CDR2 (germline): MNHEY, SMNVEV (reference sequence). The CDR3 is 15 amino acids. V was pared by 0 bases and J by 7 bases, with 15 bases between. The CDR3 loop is CASSLSAGLGVGYTF. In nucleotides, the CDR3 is TGTGCCAGCAGTTTATCGGCAGGACTAGGGGTTGGCTACACCTTC.

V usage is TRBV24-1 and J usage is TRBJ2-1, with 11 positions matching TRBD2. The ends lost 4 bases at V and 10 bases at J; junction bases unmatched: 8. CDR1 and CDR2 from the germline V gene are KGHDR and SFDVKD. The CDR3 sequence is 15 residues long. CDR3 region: CATSDRLAGGGEQFF. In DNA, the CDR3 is TGTGCCACCAGTGACCGGCTAGCGGGAGGTGGGGAGCAGTTCTTC.